One and the same sample provided the 25 T cell receptor beta chains below, sequenced in a study of blood T cell repertoires in COVID-19. Method: immunoSEQ multiplex PCR; TCRdb's copy keeps in-frame clones and lacks some. The profile shows some 31,000 clones, nearly 95% of them singletons. The sample comprised peripheral blood. These receptor sequences come from a human donor in a cohort sampled during active COVID-19.

This clone was observed a handful of times. The V and J genes are TRBV6-5 and TRBJ2-2, with TRBD1 identical over 8 bases. This CDR3 is 15 amino acids long. Germline V lookup: CDR1 MNHEY, CDR2 SVGAGI. V shed 5 bases and J 5 bases; nucleotides not matched to a gene: 7. The CDR3 DNA is TGTGCCAGCAGTACTGGACAGGGTCGGACCGGGGAGCTGTTTTTT. It encodes CASSTGQGRTGELFF.

The chain joins TRBV2 to TRBJ1-4; D gene ambiguous. Germline V lookup: CDR1 SNHLY, CDR2 FYNNEI. The CDR3 covers 12 residues. The germline V and J ends were trimmed by 4 bases and 10 bases, with 10 bases remaining between them. The CDR3 DNA is TGTGCCAGCAGTGTGCGCGAGGGAAAACTGTTTTTT. Translated: CASSVREGKLFF.

The J gene is TRBJ1-6, the V gene TRBV5-8; tentative D call: TRBD1 (6 bases). The germline V gene has CDR1 SGHTS and CDR2 YDEGEE. V was shortened by 2 bases and J by 3 bases, with 21 bases between the two germline ends. The CDR3 spans 19 residues. The CDR3 is CASSLTYGTGTLYNSPLHF. CDR3 in DNA: TGTGCCAGCAGCTTAACCTACGGTACAGGGACCCTCTATAATTCACCCCTCCACTTT.

This clone was detected a few times. The chain recombines TRBV7-9 with TRBJ2-7, with D hard to call. This CDR3 comprises 13 residues. Per the germline V gene, CDR1 is SEHNR and CDR2 is FQNEAQ (reference sequence). Trimming removed 5 bases from V and 2 bases from J, with 10 bases in between. CDR3 residues: CASSPDTTYEQYF. For the CDR3, the DNA is TGTGCCAGCAGCCCTGACACAACCTACGAGCAGTACTTC.

This clone has a single count. This chain joins TRBV6-5 and TRBJ2-4, with D perhaps matching TRBD1 (6 bases). This CDR3 is built from 15 residues. V lost 5 bases and J lost 1, with 12 bases in between. Per the germline V gene, CDR1 is MNHEY and CDR2 is SVGAGI. This chain's CDR3 is CASSLNRDAKNIQYF. DNA of the CDR3: TGTGCCAGCAGTCTCAACAGGGATGCCAAAAACATTCAGTACTTC.

The chain employs TRBV9 and TRBJ2-1; 7 nucleotides agree with TRBD2. The germline V gene has CDR1 SGDLS and CDR2 YYNGEE. V lost 0 bases, J lost 3 bases, and 6 bases stayed unmatched. The CDR3 has 16 amino acids. CDR3 bases: TGTGCCAGCAGCGTAGCTGGGGGGACTATCTACAATGAGCAGTTCTTC. Amino acids: CASSVAGGTIYNEQFF.

J is TRBJ1-6 and V is TRBV6-1; D is unresolved. Trimming pared 3 bases from V and 9 bases from J, leaving 15 bases between. CDR1 and CDR2 (germline): MNHNS, SASEGT. This CDR3 contains 15 residues. This CDR3 is CASSESAQSGSPLHF. CDR3 DNA sequence: TGTGCCAGCAGTGAGTCAGCCCAAAGCGGTTCACCCCTCCACTTT.

The chain is built from TRBV5-6 and TRBJ2-5; TRBD2 is a possible D gene (6 bases). Germline assignment: CDR1 SGHDT and CDR2 YYEEEE. This CDR3 region has 17 residues. V was trimmed by 5 bases and J by 7 bases, leaving 27 bases between them. CDR3 bases: TGTGCCAGCAGTGGCCCGCGAAAACTAGCTATAACTCTGACCCAGTACTTC. It translates to CASSGPRKLAITLTQYF.

This chain joins TRBV19 and TRBJ2-2, with 7 bases fitting TRBD1. The V and J ends lost 4 bases and 4 bases, in that order; junction bases with no gene match: 3. The V gene's germline CDR1 is LNHDA and CDR2 SQIVND (reference sequence). The CDR3 spans 14 residues. CDR3 sequence (DNA): TGTGCCAGTAGTAAAGGGGACAGCACCGGGGAGCTGTTTTTT. It encodes CASSKGDSTGELFF.

This sequence joins TRBV2 and TRBJ2-3, with 14 bases fitting TRBD2. Germline V gene lookup returns CDR1 SNHLY and CDR2 FYNNEI. The CDR3 sequence is 17 residues long. The V gene end was trimmed by 6 bases and the J gene end by 2 bases; junction bases not matched to a gene: 7. For the CDR3, the DNA is TGTGCCAGCAGGCTACGACTAGCGGGAGGGCCCACAGATACGCAGTATTTT. It specifies CASRLRLAGGPTDTQYF.

This clone was detected once. This chain links TRBV5-1 with TRBJ1-2; a possible D gene is TRBD1 (6 bases). V lost 0 bases, J lost 6 bases, and 21 bases lay in between. The CDR3 totals 17 residues. Per the germline V gene, CDR1 is SGHRS and CDR2 is YFSETQ. In DNA, the CDR3 is TGCGCCAGCAGCTTGGTCTCTCGGACAGAACCCCTGGATGGCTACACCTTC. Translated: CASSLVSRTEPLDGYTF.

The CDR3: CASSFTARGSPLHF. The CDR3 DNA reads as TGTGCCAGCAGCTTCACGGCTAGGGGTTCACCCCTCCACTTT. The chain recombines TRBV7-2 with TRBJ1-6, with a tentative D call TRBD1 (5 bases). Germline-derived CDR1 and CDR2 are SGHTA and FQGNSA. The CDR3 is 14 residues long. V gave up 3 bases and J gave up 9 bases, with 12 bases separating them.

The rearrangement uses TRBV10-1 and TRBJ2-5; possibly TRBD2 for D (5 bases). Germline V gene lookup returns CDR1 WNHNN and CDR2 SYGVQD (reference sequence). Trimming removed 6 bases at V and 0 bases at J, with 8 bases between. The CDR3 is 13 residues long. This CDR3 is CASSEGYQETQYF. The CDR3 coding sequence is TGCGCCAGCAGCGAGGGCTACCAAGAGACCCAGTACTTC.

The chain recombines TRBV2 with TRBJ2-7; D remains ambiguous. Germline assignment: CDR1 SNHLY and CDR2 FYNNEI. Between the trimmed V and J ends, which lost 3 bases and 0 bases, there was a span of 6 bases. The CDR3 length is 13 residues. This CDR3 reads CASSDSFSYEQYF. CDR3 nucleotide sequence: TGTGCCAGCAGTGACAGTTTCTCCTACGAGCAGTACTTC. The whole variable domain, filled in from reference TRBV2 and TRBJ2-7, reads EPEVTQTPSHQVTQMGQEVILRCVPISNHLYFYWYRQILGQKVEFLVSFYNNEISEKSEIFDDQFSVERPDGSNFTLKIRSTKLEDSAMYFCASSDSFSYEQYFGPGTRLTVT.

V is TRBV5-1 and J is TRBJ2-3; no definite D call. The CDR3 covers 12 residues. The V gene lost 0 bases and the J gene lost 6 bases, with 5 bases spanning the gap. In germline, CDR1 is SGHRS, CDR2 YFSETQ. Written as DNA, the CDR3 is TGCGCCAGCAGCTTGGGCGTGGATACGCAGTATTTT. It encodes CASSLGVDTQYF.

V gene TRBV27 combines with J gene TRBJ1-2, with 9 positions matching TRBD1. In germline, CDR1 is MNHEY, CDR2 SMNVEV (reference sequence). Trimming took 0 bases from V and 5 from J; bases not matched to a gene: 13. This CDR3 spans 18 amino acids. CDR3 nucleotide sequence: TGTGCCAGCAGTTTATCGGACAGGGGTGTGATCGGGGGTTATGGCTACACCTTC. Translation: CASSLSDRGVIGGYGYTF.

This clone was seen only once. The chain carries TRBV18 and TRBJ2-5; 7 bases are a match to TRBD2. After removal of 1 base from V and 4 bases from J, the junction contained 0 bases not matched to a gene. The CDR3 runs 13 residues. CDR1 and CDR2 from the germline V gene are KGHSH and LQKENI. CDR3 loop: CASSPRGGETQYF. CDR3 DNA: TGTGCCAGCTCACCACGGGGGGGAGAGACCCAGTACTTC.

V is TRBV27 and J is TRBJ2-6, with unresolved D. The CDR3 runs 14 residues. Per the germline V gene, CDR1 is MNHEY and CDR2 is SMNVEV (reference sequence). Trimming pared 1 base from V and 2 bases from J, leaving 3 bases between. This CDR3 is CASSLLAGANVLTF. DNA for the CDR3: TGTGCCAGCAGTTTATTAGCTGGGGCCAACGTCCTGACTTTC.

The CDR3 nucleotides are TGTGCCAGCAGCTTGGGGAAAGCGGGAGTAGGGAGGAATGAGCAGTTCTTC. Residues: CASSLGKAGVGRNEQFF. The gene calls are TRBV11-2 and TRBJ2-1, with 8 bases fitting TRBD2. This CDR3 has 17 residues. Germline lookup yields CDR1 SGHAT and CDR2 FQNNGV. V trimming: 3 bases; J trimming: 7 bases; junction bases outside the gene matches: 14.

J is TRBJ1-4 and V is TRBV13, with 8 bases lining up with TRBD1. This CDR3 comprises 14 residues. The J segment lost 8 bases and the V segment lost 4 bases, leaving 6 bases of the junction unmatched. The germline V gene has CDR1 PRHDT and CDR2 FYEKMQ (reference sequence). The CDR3 region is CASSSTGTGEKLFF. Here the CDR3 DNA reads TGTGCCAGCAGCTCTACGGGGACAGGCGAAAAACTGTTTTTT.

This clone was counted a few times. The V call is TRBV6-2 or TRBV6-3, the J call TRBJ1-5; maybe TRBD1 (6 bases). This CDR3 is 14 amino acids long. Per the germline V gene, CDR1 is MNHEY and CDR2 is SVGEGT. Trimming stripped 6 bases from V and 5 bases from J, with 14 bases between. CDR3 region: CASSHSRGDQPQHF. The CDR3 region has the DNA TGTGCCAGCAGCCATAGCAGGGGTGATCAGCCCCAGCATTTT.

This clone was detected once. V and J are TRBV5-1 and TRBJ2-3, with 9 bases identical to TRBD2. The CDR3 has 16 amino acids. V lost 3 bases, J lost 1 base, and 6 bases stayed unmatched. Germline values: CDR1 SGHRS, CDR2 YFSETQ. CDR3 sequence: CASSSLAGRGTDTQYF. In DNA form, the CDR3 reads TGCGCCAGCAGCTCGCTAGCGGGAAGGGGCACAGATACGCAGTATTTT. Full variable domain (outside the CDR3, taken from reference TRBV5-1 and TRBJ2-3): KAGVTQTPRYLIKTRGQQVTLSCSPISGHRSVSWYQQTPGQGLQFLFEYFSETQRNKGNFPGRFSGRQFSNSRSEMNVSTLELGDSALYLCASSSLAGRGTDTQYFGPGTRLTVL.

V and J are TRBV19 and TRBJ2-5; 7 nucleotides line up with TRBD2. V was clipped by 8 bases and J by 5 bases; unmatched bases: 8. Per the germline V gene, CDR1 is LNHDA and CDR2 is SQIVND (reference sequence). This CDR3 is built from 13 residues. In DNA, the CDR3 is TGTGCCAGTGCCCGGGGGGTGTTGGAGACCCAGTACTTC. The encoded protein is CASARGVLETQYF.

The gene calls are TRBV18 and TRBJ1-2; 9 bases fit TRBD1. The CDR3 extends over 16 amino acids. The V gene end was trimmed by 0 bases and the J gene end by 3 bases; junction bases not matched to a gene: 5. Looked up from germline, CDR1 is KGHSH and CDR2 is LQKENI. CDR3 loop: CASSPPIGQGYYGYTF. CDR3 in DNA: TGTGCCAGCTCACCACCGATTGGACAGGGGTACTATGGCTACACCTTC.

This clone was detected once. The rearrangement links TRBV27 to TRBJ2-3; D perhaps matches TRBD1 (6 bases). Germline assignment: CDR1 MNHEY and CDR2 SMNVEV (reference sequence). V was cut by 4 bases and J by 2 bases, with 13 bases left in between. The CDR3 runs to 15 residues. The CDR3 is CASSSHRETTDTQYF. CDR3 DNA sequence: TGTGCCAGCAGTTCCCACAGGGAAACCACAGATACGCAGTATTTT.